This T cell receptor beta chain appears in the sequencing data of a study of blood T cell repertoires in COVID-19 (dated by TCRdb to 2018 to 2020). Looking at the study overall: Samples from collaborators originated in the United States, Italy and Spain and spanned both the acute and convalescent phases of COVID-19. The prospective study material was composed of cDNA or gDNA derived from T cells, B-cell-depleted T cells, or PBMCs. The dataset comprised deeply sampled blood TCRbeta repertoires from subjects exposed to, actively infected with, or recovered from COVID-19. The repertoires were made available in a free public database intended to serve as a resource for research on the immune response to SARS-CoV-2. The samples were drawn from two sources: the first 160 participants of the ongoing ImmuneRACE study, and 1,000 to 1,500 subjects contributed by 6 global collaborators. The sample metadata nearly always contained a de-identified subject ID, COVID-19 status, age in years and sex. HLA class I and class II types, where available, came from metadata supplied by the sample provider rather than from assay-based typing. What the authors observed across the whole study: Clinical and demographic metadata were provided uncurated, with the amount varying by source and participant.

Whole blood was collected in K2EDTA tubes by collaborating institutions according to the institutions' own protocols. For TCRbeta analysis, collaborators shipped samples as frozen whole blood, isolated PBMCs, or DNA extracted from either of those sample types. The immunoSEQ Assay, a bias-controlled multiplex PCR, was used to amplify TCRbeta CDR3 regions from genomic DNA. Per the source publication's procedure: Within the assay, amplification of reference gene primers was used to estimate how many nucleated cells each sample contained. To quantify the absolute abundance of each unique TCRbeta CDR3 rearrangement, sequence reads were collapsed and filtered. For each sample, productive Simpson clonality was calculated as the square root of Simpson's diversity index across productive rearrangements. TCRdb limited this immuneACCESS table to in-frame rearrangements with V and J called. A share of clones is missing; checked studies link under half to unresolved V genes, and the rest is unexplained. V, J and clone size are those of that table, while D and trimming were read from the DNA. The sample profile shows about 240,000 clones; approximately 84% of them were found once. The ten largest account for around 4% of the sample.

Spanning cysteine to phenylalanine, the CDR3 consists of 14 amino acids. Just the 42-base CDR3 DNA is kept, in frame starting at base 1. The germline V gene gives CDR1 as SNHLY and CDR2 as FYNNEI. V and J are truncated by 7 bases and 2 bases respectively, leaving an intervening sequence of 13 bases. Notes on this clone: The antigen it recognizes is unknown. No base qualities exist here, and no much larger clone lies one base off it.

The rearrangement combines TRBV2 with TRBJ2-3; there is no confident call for the D gene. Sequencing was performed on peripheral blood. The clonotype was recovered from a man aged 50-59 years with acute or convalescent COVID-19. The bases read TGTGCCAGCAACCTAGGAGTTACCACAGATACGCAGTATTTT. Its protein is CASNLGVTTDTQYF.